The 5 T cell receptor beta chains below were found in one sample sequenced in a study of blood T cells in healthy people across ages. Next came a second PCR, run for roughly 6 to 11 cycles, which used a sample-barcoded 5' primer along with a J-beta primer mix. TCRdb processed the 5' RACE reads anew with MiXCR; each CDR3 protein has one entry. The sample has approximately 880,000 distinct CDR3 sequences, about 48% seen once. The sample comprised blood. The source is a man under 40 in good health.

V gene TRBV10-3 combines with J gene TRBJ2-7, with D possibly being TRBD2 (7 bases). The CDR3 has 12 amino acids. The V and J ends lost 11 bases and 4 bases respectively, with 15 bases between them. Looked up from germline, CDR1 is ENHRY and CDR2 is SYGVKD. In DNA, the CDR3 is TGTGCCGGGGGGGCTAGCAAGTACGAGCAGTACTTC. This translates into CAGGASKYEQYF.

The sample holds a few counts of this clonotype. Compared with germline, one end of the junction differs, possibly owing to a read error. The chain recombines TRBV27 with TRBJ2-5; possibly TRBD2 for D (5 bases). In germline, CDR1 is MNHEY, CDR2 SMNVEV (reference sequence). The CDR3 length is 13 residues. Written as DNA, the CDR3 is TGTGCCAGCAGTTTCCGGGGTCAAGCGACCCAGTACTTC. Its protein product is CASSFRGQATQYF.

This clonotype was recorded a few times. The chain has TRBV5-1 and TRBJ2-3; D call uncertain. CDR3 length: 15 amino acids. The ends were cut back, 0 bases at V and 0 bases at J, with 8 bases in the middle. Germline lookup yields CDR1 SGHRS and CDR2 YFSETQ. The CDR3 DNA follows: TGCGCCAGCAGCTTGGGAGAACCGAGCACAGATACGCAGTATTTT. It is translated as CASSLGEPSTDTQYF.

This clonotype has only a few counts. The chain has TRBV14 and TRBJ2-7; D call uncertain. This CDR3 is built from 11 residues. Trimming took off 3 bases at V and 9 bases at J, with 9 bases between the two ends. Germline lookup yields CDR1 SGHDN and CDR2 FVKESK. The CDR3 DNA sequence: TGTGCCAGCAGCCAGGGAAGCCGGCAGTACTTC. Protein product: CASSQGSRQYF.

CDR3 in amino acids: CASSQDTREETQYF. CDR3 bases: TGCGCCAGCAGCCAAGACACCAGGGAGGAGACCCAGTACTTC. The rearrangement uses TRBV4-1 and TRBJ2-5; D may correspond to TRBD1 or TRBD2 (5 bases each). The CDR3 has 14 amino acids. V lost 0 bases, J lost 5 bases, and 10 bases lay in between. Germline CDR1 and CDR2: MGHRA and YSYEKL.